Listed below are T cell receptor beta chains from one sample, sequenced in a study of blood T cell repertoires in COVID-19. Repertoires were generated with immunoSEQ multiplex PCR, while TCRdb's copy carries only in-frame clones and drops some. The sample holds under 300,000 clones, roughly 82% seen once. Sequenced material: peripheral blood. These receptors were taken from a man at least 80 years old with acute or convalescent COVID-19. Each CDR3 is given with its conserved first and last residue. A D gene is named only where the DNA matches it firmly. Clone size, where shown, is once, few, many, or a class for clones that have expanded.

cdr3_nt cdr3_aa d_call j_call clone_size v_call
TGTGCCAGCAGCGCGGGGGGCTGGGGCACTGAAGCTTTCTTT CASSAGGWGTEAFF - TRBJ1-1 - TRBV9
TGCGCCAGCAGCCACTCCGGACTAGAAGAAGAGACCCAGTACTTC CASSHSGLEEETQYF TRBD2 TRBJ2-5 few TRBV4-1
TGTGCCAGCAGTTTGCCAGGGGGCACAGATACGCAGTATTTT CASSLPGGTDTQYF - TRBJ2-3 - TRBV28
TGCGCCAGCAGCTGGGGTGGCGGGGATGGCTACACCTTC CASSWGGGDGYTF - TRBJ1-2 many TRBV5-1
TGTGCCAGCAGCTCCCGCGGCTATGGCTACACCTTC CASSSRGYGYTF - TRBJ1-2 - TRBV7-9
TGCGCCAGCAGCCAAGGAGTAGGGGGCTTCTCCAAAGGGGGCTACACCTTC CASSQGVGGFSKGGYTF TRBD1 TRBJ1-2 - TRBV4-1
TGTGCTAGCAGCTTGGGCTCCGGAGATACGCAGTATTTT CASSLGSGDTQYF - TRBJ2-3 - TRBV7-7
TGTGCCAGCAGATTGAGATCAATTCGCACTGAAGCTTTCTTT CASRLRSIRTEAFF - TRBJ1-1 - TRBV21-1
TGCGCCAGCAGCTTGGACAGGGATCGTGAAAAACTGTTTTTT CASSLDRDREKLFF - TRBJ1-4 - TRBV5-1
TGTGCCAGCAGTGCGGTCCCGACAGGGCTAAATGGCTACACCTTC CASSAVPTGLNGYTF TRBD1 TRBJ1-2 few TRBV2
TGTGCCAGCAGCGAACAGGGGTATGAAAAACTGTTTTTT CASSEQGYEKLFF TRBD1 TRBJ1-4 - TRBV27
TGTGCCAGCAGCTTAGCGGGGGGGAGTATAGATACGCAGTATTTT CASSLAGGSIDTQYF TRBD2 TRBJ2-3 - TRBV11-2
TGTGCCAGCAGCCTTGGGGGCATCGGTGGCTACACCTTC CASSLGGIGGYTF - TRBJ1-2 - TRBV5-6
TGTGCCAGTAGTATAGGAGACAACCAGAACACTGAAGCTTTCTTT CASSIGDNQNTEAFF - TRBJ1-1 - TRBV19
TGTGCCAGTGGTACAGGGCTCTCTGGAAACACCATATATTTT CASGTGLSGNTIYF - TRBJ1-3 - TRBV19
TGTGCCAGCAGCGTAGCAGGGACAGGGGGCTATAGTACGGATGGCTACACCTTC CASSVAGTGGYSTDGYTF TRBD1 TRBJ1-2 few TRBV9
TGTGCCAGCAGTGAGCGGCACACTGAAGCTTTCTTT CASSERHTEAFF - TRBJ1-1 - TRBV2
TGCGCCAGCAGCCCCGGGACAGGGAGGAGCAATGAGCAGTTCTTC CASSPGTGRSNEQFF TRBD1 TRBJ2-1 - TRBV5-1
TGCGCCAGCAATCAGGGCTCCGGGGCCAACGTCCTGACTTTC CASNQGSGANVLTF - TRBJ2-6 - TRBV5-1
TGTGCCAGCAGCTTAGCAACGCTGCCCAGGGGCATCTACGAGCAGTACTTC CASSLATLPRGIYEQYF - TRBJ2-7 - TRBV7-2
TGTGCCAGCAGCTCTCTTAATGAGCAGTTCTTC CASSSLNEQFF - TRBJ2-1 - TRBV11-2
TGTGCCAGCAGCTTTCAGGGCTCGGTTAATGAAAAACTGTTTTTT CASSFQGSVNEKLFF - TRBJ1-4 - TRBV5-8
TGCGCCAGCAGCCAAGCCGAGTACAATGAGCAGTTCTTC CASSQAEYNEQFF - TRBJ2-1 - TRBV4-3
TGTGCCAGCAGCCTCGGGACTAGCGGGTGGCAAGAGACCCAGTACTTC CASSLGTSGWQETQYF TRBD2 TRBJ2-5 - TRBV7-2
TGTGCCAGCAGGGATACAACAGCCAGTGGCAATCAGCCCCAGCATTTT CASRDTTASGNQPQHF - TRBJ1-5 - TRBV2
TGTGCCAGCAGCTCAGGGCCCACCGACTTAGATACGCAGTATTTT CASSSGPTDLDTQYF - TRBJ2-3 - TRBV7-9
TGTGCCAGCAGTTTCCGGGGTAGCGGGAGGGGAAGCTCCTACAATGAGCAGTTCTTC CASSFRGSGRGSSYNEQFF TRBD2 TRBJ2-1 - TRBV28
TGTGCCAGCAGCCCCGCAGGGGACTACGGCTACACCTTC CASSPAGDYGYTF - TRBJ1-2 few TRBV11-2
TGTGCCAGCAGTTACCCACAGGGCGGTGGCTACACCTTC CASSYPQGGGYTF - TRBJ1-2 - TRBV6-5
TGTGCCAGCAGACAGGGGCAGGCTAACTATGGCTACACCTTC CASRQGQANYGYTF TRBD1 TRBJ1-2 - TRBV9
TGTGCCAGCAGCGCGACCGGGTGGACTGAAGCTTTCTTT CASSATGWTEAFF - TRBJ1-1 once TRBV4-2
TGCGCCAGCAGCTTAATAGCGGAGTCCTACAATGAGCAGTTCTTC CASSLIAESYNEQFF - TRBJ2-1 - TRBV5-1
TGTGCTAGCAGCCAAGACAGGAACACCGGGGAGCTGTTTTTT CASSQDRNTGELFF - TRBJ2-2 - TRBV7-7
TGTGCCAGCAGCTCGTCAGAGAACACTGAAGCTTTCTTT CASSSSENTEAFF - TRBJ1-1 - TRBV7-3
TGTGCCAGTAGGGTGGACAGGGCGAACACTGAAGCTTTCTTT CASRVDRANTEAFF TRBD1 TRBJ1-1 - TRBV19
TGTGCCACCAGCAGAGAGGGGGGGCAGACGCGAGGCTACACCTTC CATSREGGQTRGYTF - TRBJ1-2 - TRBV15
TGTGCTAGCAGCTTAGACGGGAGGAGGAGAGGCACAGATACGCAGTATTTT CASSLDGRRRGTDTQYF TRBD2 TRBJ2-3 - TRBV7-7
TGCAGCGTTGCAAGACCGCTAGACGGGGAGCTGTTTTTT CSVARPLDGELFF - TRBJ2-2 - TRBV29-1
TGTGCCAGCTCACCACAGGGGTCGAACACTGAAGCTTTCTTT CASSPQGSNTEAFF - TRBJ1-1 - TRBV18
TGTGCCAGCTCACCAAACGAAGGCCTTAGCGAAAAACTGTTTTTT CASSPNEGLSEKLFF - TRBJ1-4 - TRBV18
TGTGCCAGCAGCACCAGACACGGTGGCTACACCTTC CASSTRHGGYTF - TRBJ1-2 - TRBV9
TGTGCCACCAGCAGAGATTCAGGGGACACCGGGGAGCTGTTTTTT CATSRDSGDTGELFF - TRBJ2-2 - TRBV15
TGTGCCAGCAGCCAAGGACAGTCGGTGGGGCCCCAGCATTTT CASSQGQSVGPQHF - TRBJ1-5 - TRBV3-1/TRBV3-2
TGTGCCACCAGTGAACACAGGGACCGCAATGAGCAGTTCTTC CATSEHRDRNEQFF - TRBJ2-1 - TRBV24-1
TGTGCCAGTAGTACGGTGTCTAATAGCAATCAGCCCCAGCATTTT CASSTVSNSNQPQHF - TRBJ1-5 - TRBV19
TGTGCCAGCAGCCCCAATGGGGAGGCCTACGAGCAGTACTTC CASSPNGEAYEQYF - TRBJ2-7 - TRBV28
TGTGCCAGCAGTTTGCGCTCCACAGATACGCAGTATTTT CASSLRSTDTQYF - TRBJ2-3 - TRBV28
TGTGCCAGCAAATCACAGGCCCTACATGGCTACACCTTC CASKSQALHGYTF - TRBJ1-2 - TRBV11-2
TGCAGTGCTAGTTTCCTGAGGGAGGTGTACACCTTC CSASFLREVYTF - TRBJ1-2 - TRBV20-1
TGTGCCAGCAGTTCCCAGGGACAGGCTTTGGGCGGCTACACCTTC CASSSQGQALGGYTF TRBD1 TRBJ1-2 - TRBV28
TGCGCCAGCAGCTTGGAACCTAGCGGGATTTACAATGAGCAGTTCTTC CASSLEPSGIYNEQFF TRBD2 TRBJ2-1 - TRBV5-1
TGCAGTGCCACCCCAGGGTGGGGCTACACCTTC CSATPGWGYTF - TRBJ1-2 - TRBV20-1